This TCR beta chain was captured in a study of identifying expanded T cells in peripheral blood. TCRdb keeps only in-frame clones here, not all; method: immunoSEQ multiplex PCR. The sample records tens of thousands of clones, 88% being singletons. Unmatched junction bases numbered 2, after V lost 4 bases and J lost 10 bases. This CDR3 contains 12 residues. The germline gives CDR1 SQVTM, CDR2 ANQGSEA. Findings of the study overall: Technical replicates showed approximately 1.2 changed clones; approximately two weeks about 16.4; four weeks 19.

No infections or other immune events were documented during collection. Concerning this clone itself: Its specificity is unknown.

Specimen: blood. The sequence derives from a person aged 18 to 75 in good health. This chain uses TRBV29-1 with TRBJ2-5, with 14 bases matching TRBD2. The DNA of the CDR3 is TGCAGCGTTGGGGGACTAGCGGGGGTCCAGTACTTC. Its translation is CSVGGLAGVQYF.